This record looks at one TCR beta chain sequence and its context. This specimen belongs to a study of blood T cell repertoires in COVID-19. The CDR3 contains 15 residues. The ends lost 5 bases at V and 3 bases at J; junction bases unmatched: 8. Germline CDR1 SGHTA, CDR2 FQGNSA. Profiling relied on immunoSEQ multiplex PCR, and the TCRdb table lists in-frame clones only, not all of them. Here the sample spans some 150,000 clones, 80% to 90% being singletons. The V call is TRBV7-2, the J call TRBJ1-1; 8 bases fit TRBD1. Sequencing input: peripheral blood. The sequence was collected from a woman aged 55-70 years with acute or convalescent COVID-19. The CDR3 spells CASSPAGGLDTEAFF. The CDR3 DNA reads TGTGCCAGCAGCCCCGCAGGGGGCCTGGACACTGAAGCTTTCTTT.